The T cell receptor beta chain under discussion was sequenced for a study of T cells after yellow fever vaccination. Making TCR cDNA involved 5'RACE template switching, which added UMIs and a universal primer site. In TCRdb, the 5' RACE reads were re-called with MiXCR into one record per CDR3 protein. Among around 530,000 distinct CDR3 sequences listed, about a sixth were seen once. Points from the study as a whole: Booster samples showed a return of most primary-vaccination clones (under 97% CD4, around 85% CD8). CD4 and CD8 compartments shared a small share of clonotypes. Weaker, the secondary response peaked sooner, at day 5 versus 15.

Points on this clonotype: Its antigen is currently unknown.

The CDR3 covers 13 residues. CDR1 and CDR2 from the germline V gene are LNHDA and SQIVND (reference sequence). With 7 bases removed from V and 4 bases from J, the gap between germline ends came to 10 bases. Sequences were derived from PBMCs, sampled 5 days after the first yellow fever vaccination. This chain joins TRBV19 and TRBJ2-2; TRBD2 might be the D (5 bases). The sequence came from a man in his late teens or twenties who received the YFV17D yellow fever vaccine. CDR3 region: CASIPGSTGELFF. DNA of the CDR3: TGTGCCAGTATTCCGGGATCCACCGGGGAGCTGTTTTTT.